The 14 T cell receptor beta chains below come from one sample, sequenced in a study of blood T cell repertoires in COVID-19. The data were produced by immunoSEQ multiplex PCR, yet TCRdb's version contains in-frame clones alone and is incomplete. The sample comprises 100,000 to 120,000 clones, 85% to 90% of which are singletons, and more than 5% rests with the top ten. Specimen: peripheral blood. These TCRs come from a woman aged 55-70 years with COVID-19, enrolled during active disease.

The chain recombines TRBV4-1 with TRBJ1-1; tentatively, D is TRBD1 (6 bases). Germline V gene data show CDR1 as MGHRA and CDR2 as YSYEKL. Trimming shortened V by 2 bases and J by 0 bases, and 13 bases separated the two germline ends. CDR3 length: 16 amino acids. The CDR3 DNA reads TGCGCCAGCAGCCAACTCCCCGGACAGATGAACACTGAAGCTTTCTTT. This sequence encodes CASSQLPGQMNTEAFF.

V usage is TRBV6-5 and J usage is TRBJ2-7; 7 bases fit TRBD1. Germline V lookup: CDR1 MNHEY, CDR2 SVGAGI. With V trimmed by 6 bases and J by 1 base, 3 bases remained unmatched. The CDR3 runs to 13 residues. CDR3 region: CASSQGQSYEQYF. The CDR3 DNA reads as TGTGCCAGCAGCCAGGGACAGTCCTACGAGCAGTACTTC.

This clone was counted a few times. J is TRBJ1-3 and V is TRBV12-3 or TRBV12-4, with D uncertain. The CDR3 totals 12 residues. Trimming took off 4 bases at V and 4 bases at J, with 5 bases between the two ends. The CDR3 sequence: CASSSGGNTIYF. The CDR3 coding sequence is TGTGCCAGCAGTTCTGGCGGAAACACCATATATTTT.

This clone was counted a single time. CDR3 region: CASSQVKVLAGGIDTQYF. The CDR3 nucleotides read TGTGCCAGCAGCCAAGTGAAGGTCCTAGCGGGGGGGATTGATACGCAGTATTTT. This chain joins TRBV3-1 (or the pseudogene TRBV3-2) and TRBJ2-3, with TRBD2 matching 12 bases. V was clipped by 1 base and J by 6 bases; unmatched bases: 11. CDR1 is LGHDT and CDR2 is YNNKEL in the germline V gene (reference sequence). The CDR3 sequence is 18 residues long.

This clone was seen a few times. The chain is built from TRBV19 and TRBJ1-5; perhaps TRBD1 as D (5 bases). Germline CDR1 is LNHDA and CDR2 is SQIVND (reference sequence). V gave up 6 bases and J gave up 11 bases, with 23 bases separating them. The CDR3 runs 15 residues. CDR3 region: CASSRRGGDLGAQHF. CDR3 DNA: TGTGCCAGTAGCCGTCGGGGAGGTGACCTAGGGGCCCAGCATTTT. The whole variable domain, filled in from reference TRBV19 and TRBJ1-5, reads DGGITQSPKYLFRKEGQNVTLSCEQNLNHDAMYWYRQDPGQGLRLIYYSQIVNDFQKGDIAEGYSVSREKKESFPLTVTSAQKNPTAFYLCASSRRGGDLGAQHFGDGTRLSIL.

V and J are TRBV19 and TRBJ1-2; weak D call: TRBD1 (6 bases). The CDR3 spans 14 residues. Looked up from germline, CDR1 is LNHDA and CDR2 is SQIVND (reference sequence). V lost 3 bases and J 4 bases, leaving 12 bases between the germline ends. CDR3: CASSMQGSGYGYTF. The CDR3 bases are TGTGCCAGTAGTATGCAGGGGTCGGGCTATGGCTACACCTTC.

The genes are TRBV19 and TRBJ2-1; 12 bases match TRBD2. Losses at the gene ends were 10 bases for V and 7 bases for J; bases not matched to a gene: 2. The V gene's germline CDR1 is LNHDA and CDR2 SQIVND (reference sequence). CDR3 length equals 12 residues. For the CDR3, the DNA is TGTGCCATCGGGACTAGCGGGAATGAGCAGTTCTTC. It is translated as CAIGTSGNEQFF.

The J gene is TRBJ2-5, the V gene TRBV7-3; tentatively, D is TRBD2 (5 bases). The V and J ends lost 5 bases and 5 bases respectively, with 12 bases between them. Germline V lookup: CDR1 SGHTA, CDR2 FQGTGA. The CDR3 has 13 residues. The CDR3 DNA sequence: TGTGCCAGCAGCCCCGGGAACCCGGAGACCCAGTACTTC. This gives the protein CASSPGNPETQYF. Drawing the rest from reference TRBV7-3 and TRBJ2-5, the complete variable domain is GAGVSQTPSNKVTEKGKYVELRCDPISGHTALYWYRQSLGQGPEFLIYFQGTGAADDSGLPNDRFFAVRPEGSVSTLKIQRTERGDSAVYLCASSPGNPETQYFGPGTRLLVL.

This clone was detected a few times. The chain joins TRBV6-1 to TRBJ1-1, with 7 bases fitting TRBD1. The CDR3 consists of 13 residues. The V and J ends lost 3 bases and 6 bases, in that order; junction bases with no gene match: 4. The germline CDR1 and CDR2 sequences are MNHNS and SASEGT. CDR3 DNA: TGTGCCAGCAGTGACCCGGGGACAGCTGAAGCTTTCTTT. It encodes CASSDPGTAEAFF.

This CDR3 reads CASSGQGAGQPQHF. As DNA, the CDR3 is TGTGCCAGCAGTGGACAGGGGGCAGGCCAGCCCCAGCATTTT. This rearrangement joins TRBV2 to TRBJ1-5; 10 bases match TRBD1. The CDR3 contains 14 residues. V lost 4 bases, J lost 7 bases, and 4 bases stayed unmatched. Germline CDR1 SNHLY, CDR2 FYNNEI.

The chain recombines TRBV14 with TRBJ2-1; 7 bases are shared with TRBD2. The CDR3 consists of 15 residues. In germline, CDR1 is SGHDN, CDR2 FVKESK. Losses at the gene ends were 4 bases for V and 6 bases for J; bases not matched to a gene: 9. The CDR3 region has the DNA TGTGCCAGCAGCCGTAGGACTAGTTCCGGCAATGAGCAGTTCTTC. Translating it yields CASSRRTSSGNEQFF.

This rearrangement joins TRBV6-4 to TRBJ1-1, with D possibly being TRBD1 (5 bases). The CDR3 spans 13 residues. V dropped 5 bases and J dropped 0 bases, with 7 bases sitting between them. Germline CDR1 and CDR2: MRHNA and SNTAGT. This chain's CDR3 is CASSTGMNTEAFF. In DNA, the CDR3 is TGTGCCAGCAGTACAGGCATGAACACTGAAGCTTTCTTT.

CDR3 nucleotide sequence: TGTGCCAGCAGCTTTTTACAGGGGGCGGATGGCTACACCTTC. Encoded protein: CASSFLQGADGYTF. The chain uses TRBV7-8 and TRBJ1-2; TRBD1 matches 9 bases. Germline V gene lookup returns CDR1 SGHVS and CDR2 FQNEAQ. The CDR3 consists of 14 residues. Trimming cost V 3 bases and J 6 bases; bases outside gene matches: 5.

The chain is built from TRBV7-3 and TRBJ2-5, with D tentatively TRBD2 (7 bases). Germline V gene sequence: CDR1 SGHTA, CDR2 FQGTGA. Trimming stripped 5 bases from V and 2 bases from J, with 24 bases between. This CDR3 comprises 18 residues. This chain's CDR3 is CASSLNAGDGGQQETQYF. In nucleotides, the CDR3 is TGTGCCAGCAGCCTCAACGCGGGGGACGGGGGCCAACAAGAGACCCAGTACTTC.